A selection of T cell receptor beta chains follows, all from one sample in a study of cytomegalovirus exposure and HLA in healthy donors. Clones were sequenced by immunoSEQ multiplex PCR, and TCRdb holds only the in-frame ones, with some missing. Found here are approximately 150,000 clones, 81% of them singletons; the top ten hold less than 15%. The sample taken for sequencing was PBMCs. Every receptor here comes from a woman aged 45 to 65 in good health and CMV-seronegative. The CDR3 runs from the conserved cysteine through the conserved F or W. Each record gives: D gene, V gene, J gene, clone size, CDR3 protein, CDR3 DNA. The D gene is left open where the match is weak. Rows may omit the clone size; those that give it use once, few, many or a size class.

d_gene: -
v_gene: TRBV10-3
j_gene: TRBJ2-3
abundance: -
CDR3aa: CAISSAGPTVNTDTQYF
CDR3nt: TGTGCCATCAGCTCAGCGGGCCCCACCGTGAACACAGATACGCAGTATTTT

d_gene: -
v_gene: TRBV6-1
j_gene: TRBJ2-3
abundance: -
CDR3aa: CASKLASDTQYF
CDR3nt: TGTGCCAGCAAACTAGCATCAGATACGCAGTATTTT

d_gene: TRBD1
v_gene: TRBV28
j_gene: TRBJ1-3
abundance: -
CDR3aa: CASRGQGGRNTIYF
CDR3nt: TGTGCCAGCAGAGGACAGGGGGGACGAAACACCATATATTTT

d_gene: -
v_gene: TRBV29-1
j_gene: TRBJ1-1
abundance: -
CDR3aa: CSSSGIMNTEAFF
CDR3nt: TGCAGCTCTTCAGGGATAATGAACACTGAAGCTTTCTTT

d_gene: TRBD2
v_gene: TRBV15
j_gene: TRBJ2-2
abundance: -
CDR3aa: CATSKAGYTGELFF
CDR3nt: TGTGCCACCAGCAAAGCGGGGTACACCGGGGAGCTGTTTTTT

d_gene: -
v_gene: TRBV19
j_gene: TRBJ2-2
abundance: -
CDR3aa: CASREMGHGNTGELFF
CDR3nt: TGTGCCAGTAGGGAGATGGGACACGGGAACACCGGGGAGCTGTTTTTT

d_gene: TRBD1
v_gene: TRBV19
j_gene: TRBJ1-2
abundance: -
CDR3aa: CASSIGTGDGYTF
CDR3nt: TGTGCCAGTAGTATAGGTACAGGGGACGGCTACACCTTC

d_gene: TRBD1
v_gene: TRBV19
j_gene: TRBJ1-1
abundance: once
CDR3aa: CASTPRGTGNTEAFF
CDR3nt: TGTGCCAGTACCCCCAGGGGGACAGGGAACACTGAAGCTTTCTTT

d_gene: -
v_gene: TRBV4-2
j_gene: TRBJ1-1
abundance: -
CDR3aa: CASSQDNRVGTEAFF
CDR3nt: TGTGCCAGCAGCCAAGATAACAGGGTGGGTACTGAAGCTTTCTTT

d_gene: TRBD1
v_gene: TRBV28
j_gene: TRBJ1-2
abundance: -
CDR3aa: CASSLGGQGSYGYTF
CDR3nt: TGTGCCAGCAGTTTGGGCGGACAGGGATCCTATGGCTACACCTTC

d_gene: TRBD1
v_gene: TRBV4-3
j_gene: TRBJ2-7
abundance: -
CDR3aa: CASSQGTGTYEQYF
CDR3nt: TGCGCCAGCAGCCAGGGGACAGGAACCTACGAGCAGTACTTC

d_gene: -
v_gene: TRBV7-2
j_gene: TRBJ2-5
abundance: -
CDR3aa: CASSLDGQETQYF
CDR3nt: TGTGCCAGCAGCTTAGACGGGCAAGAGACCCAGTACTTC

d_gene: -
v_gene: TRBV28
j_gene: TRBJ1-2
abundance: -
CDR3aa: CATQGPGSSYGYTF
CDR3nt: TGTGCCACCCAGGGCCCAGGGTCTTCGTATGGCTACACCTTC

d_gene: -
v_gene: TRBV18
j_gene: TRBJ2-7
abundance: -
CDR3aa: CASSPPTTTYEQYF
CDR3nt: TGTGCCAGCTCACCCCCCACTACTACCTACGAGCAGTACTTC

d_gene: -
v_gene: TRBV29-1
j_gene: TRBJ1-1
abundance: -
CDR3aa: CSVDRGGGTEAFF
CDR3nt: TGCAGCGTTGACCGGGGAGGAGGAACTGAAGCTTTCTTT

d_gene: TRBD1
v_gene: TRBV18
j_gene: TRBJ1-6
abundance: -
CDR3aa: CASSPDRAYNSPLHF
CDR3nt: TGTGCCAGCTCACCGGACAGGGCTTATAATTCACCCCTCCACTTT

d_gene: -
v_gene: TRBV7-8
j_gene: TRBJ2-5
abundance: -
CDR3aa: CASRLNGETQYF
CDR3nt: TGTGCCAGCAGACTAAATGGGGAGACCCAGTACTTC

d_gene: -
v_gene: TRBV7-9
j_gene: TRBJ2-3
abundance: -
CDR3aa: CASSLATGLDTQYF
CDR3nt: TGTGCCAGCAGCTTAGCAACAGGGTTAGATACGCAGTATTTT

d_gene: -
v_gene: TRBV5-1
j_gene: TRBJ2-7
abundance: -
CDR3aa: CASSLGEGGVPYEQYF
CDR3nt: TGCGCCAGCAGCCTGGGTGAGGGGGGGGTCCCCTACGAGCAGTACTTC